Reported below is one TCR beta chain. Genomic DNA served as template for TCR beta VDJ and CDR3 profiling. TCRdb recomputed calls from the reads with MiXCR, one row per CDR3 protein. The sample includes just over 200,000 distinct CDR3 sequences, 65% of them seen just once. Patients chosen for sequencing had shown CD8+CD57+ cell expansion by flow cytometry. The study sampled blood from patients who had received no therapy. The sample belongs to a study of CD8+CD57+ T cells in acquired aplastic anemia. As for the study in general: Sorted CD4+ plus CD8+ cells gave DNA averaging around 3.2 ug.

Germline values: CDR1 SNHLY, CDR2 FYNNEI. Trimming stripped 4 bases from V and 5 bases from J, with 6 bases between. The CDR3 is 11 amino acids. The clonotype originates from a human donor with aplastic anemia. The chain is built from TRBV2 and TRBJ2-7; the D is unclear. Source material: sorted CD4+, CD8+, or CD8+CD57+ T cells (not recorded which) from PBMCs. CDR3 residues: CASSGHDEQYF. The CDR3 nucleotides read TGTGCCAGCAGTGGACACGACGAGCAGTACTTC. The full variable domain, in which reference TRBV2 and TRBJ2-7 provide the parts outside the CDR3, is EPEVTQTPSHQVTQMGQEVILRCVPISNHLYFYWYRQILGQKVEFLVSFYNNEISEKSEIFDDQFSVERPDGSNFTLKIRSTKLEDSAMYFCASSGHDEQYFGPGTRLTVT.